The source of this T cell receptor (beta chain) is a study of T cells in Graves' hyperthyroidism and ophthalmopathy. This clonotype was counted ten times or more. V lost 9 bases and J lost 4, with 10 bases in between. This CDR3 is built from 12 residues. When ophthalmopathy did not progress within 18 months, Graves' hyperthyroidism was considered stable. Fresh peripheral blood, 9.5 to 10 ml of it, supplied the PBMCs. TCR beta CDR3 region amplification was performed from RNA transcripts. Carried out on the TCR CDR3, a first-round RT-PCR used the HTBI primer set. TCRdb ran MiXCR on the multiplex PCR reads and lists one entry per CDR3 protein. Found here are about 320,000 distinct CDR3 sequences, roughly 15% of them singletons; the top ten hold around 35%.

The sequence was collected from a man aged 25-40 years with Graves' hyperthyroidism. The specimen sequenced was blood. The chain recombines TRBV12-3 or TRBV12-4 with TRBJ1-3, with D unclear. This CDR3 reads CASFQPGNTIYF. In DNA, the CDR3 is TGTGCCAGTTTCCAGCCCGGAAACACCATATATTTT.